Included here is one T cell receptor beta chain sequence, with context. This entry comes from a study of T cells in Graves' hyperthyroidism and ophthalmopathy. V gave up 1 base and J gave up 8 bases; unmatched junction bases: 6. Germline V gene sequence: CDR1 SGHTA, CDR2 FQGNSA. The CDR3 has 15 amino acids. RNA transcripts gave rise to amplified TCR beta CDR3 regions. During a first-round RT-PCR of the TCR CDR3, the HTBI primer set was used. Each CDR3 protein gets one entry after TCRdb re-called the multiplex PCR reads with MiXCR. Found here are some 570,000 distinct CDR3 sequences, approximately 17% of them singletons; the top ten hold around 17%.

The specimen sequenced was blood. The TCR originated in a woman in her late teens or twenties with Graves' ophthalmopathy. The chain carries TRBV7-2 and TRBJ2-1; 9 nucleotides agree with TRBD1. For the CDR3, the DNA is TGTGCCAGCAGCTTAGGTGGGACAGGGTTTGATGAGCAGTTCTTC. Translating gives CASSLGGTGFDEQFF.